This T cell receptor (beta chain) is drawn from a study of OX40 agonist ivuxolimab in advanced cancers. The repertoire was sequenced with immunoSEQ multiplex PCR; TCRdb's copy has only in-frame clones and lacks some. Of about 64,000 clones in the sample, 91% were seen once. A single count supports this clone. Germline V gene data show CDR1 as SGHTA and CDR2 as FQGTGA. The CDR3 spans 13 residues. The V segment lost 2 bases and the J segment 7 bases; nucleotides outside the gene matches: 0. The starting material was CD4+ or CD8+ T cells sorted from blood, obtained in a trial of the OX40 agonist ivuxolimab. The chain couples TRBV7-3 to TRBJ2-1; 9 bases fit TRBD2. The sequence was obtained from an adult with an advanced solid tumor such as melanoma, head and neck, liver or kidney cancer. The CDR3 coding sequence is TGTGCCAGCAGCTTAGCGGGAGGGAATGAGCAGTTCTTC. Translated: CASSLAGGNEQFF.